This entry lists 13 T cell receptor beta chains sequenced from one sample in a study of T-cell reconstitution after alpha-beta-depleted transplantation in children. Molecular barcoding with unique molecular identifiers was used for the TCRbeta library. Each CDR3 protein is one row after TCRdb ran MiXCR on the PCR reads. Of hundreds of thousands of distinct CDR3 sequences in the sample, about an eighth are singletons; the top ten hold over 2%. This specimen was PBMCs, mostly from graft donor cells, taken 360 days after TCRalphabeta/CD19-depleted stem cell transplant. The receptors derive from a male patient aged 10 to 17 who had a stem cell transplant for acute myeloid leukemia, so the T cells may come from the graft donor.

This clonotype was counted at least ten times. The genes are TRBV21-1 and TRBJ2-1; no DNA check was done on the table's D call, TRBD2. TRBV21-1 is flagged as a pseudogene. This CDR3 region has 14 residues. CDR3 sequence reads: CASSKAGLAEEQFF. The CDR3 DNA sequence: TGTGCCAGCAGCAAAGCCGGACTAGCGGAGGAGCAGTTCTTC.

There are a few counts of this clonotype. This sequence joins TRBV14 and TRBJ2-5; 7 bases map to TRBD2. The CDR3 has 19 amino acids. J gave up 4 bases and V 0 bases, and 17 bases lay outside the gene matches. Germline V gene lookup returns CDR1 SGHDN and CDR2 FVKESK. CDR3 nucleotide sequence: TGTGCCAGCAGCCAAGATGGCGCGGGAGAAAGTTTAGCGTCAGAGACCCAGTACTTC. Protein product: CASSQDGAGESLASETQYF.

With regard to this clonotype: A much larger clone lies one base from this, so it may be a read error. The chain joins TRBV10-3 to TRBJ2-3, with D hard to call. Germline CDR1 and CDR2: ENHRY and SYGVKD. Trimming cost V 8 bases and J 6 bases, with 12 bases left between them. The CDR3 consists of 12 residues. The CDR3 DNA reads as TGTGCCATCCCACAAGCTCGTGATACGCAGTATTTT. It specifies CAIPQARDTQYF.

This clonotype was detected a few times. CDR3 loop: CAMDRTGTYNEQFF. Written as DNA, the CDR3 is TGTGCCATGGACCGGACAGGAACCTACAATGAGCAGTTCTTC. This chain connects TRBV30 to TRBJ2-1; 7 bases map to TRBD1. Germline-derived CDR1 and CDR2 are GTSNPN and SVGIG (reference sequence). The CDR3 is made up of 14 amino acids. Trimming took 8 bases from V and 2 from J; bases not matched to a gene: 9.

This clonotype was seen a few times. The chain is built from TRBV12-3 or TRBV12-4 and TRBJ2-2; a weak D match, TRBD2 (6 bases). The germline V and J ends were trimmed by 4 bases and 5 bases, with 20 bases remaining between them. The CDR3 length is 17 residues. In DNA, the CDR3 is TGTGCCAGCAGTTCCCCCGGGGGTAGCGTCCTTACCGGGGAGCTGTTTTTT. Its protein is CASSSPGGSVLTGELFF.

The chain recombines TRBV19 with TRBJ2-2; no firm D call. CDR3 length equals 16 residues. CDR1 and CDR2 (germline): LNHDA, SQIVND (reference sequence). Trimming stripped 5 bases from V and 0 bases from J, with 13 bases between. The DNA for the CDR3 is TGTGCCAGTAGTCTGACTCGCTACCCGAACACCGGGGAGCTGTTTTTT. It specifies CASSLTRYPNTGELFF.

The table lists this clonotype with many counts. The chain links TRBV20-1 to TRBJ2-5; TRBD1 aligns across 8 bases. The CDR3 contains 15 residues. The germline CDR1 and CDR2 sequences are DFQATT and SNEGSKA (reference sequence). The V segment lost 6 bases and the J segment 1 base; nucleotides outside the gene matches: 10. Written as DNA, the CDR3 is TGCAGTGCCCACGGACAGGGAGGCGTCCAAGAGACCCAGTACTTC. Protein product: CSAHGQGGVQETQYF.

CDR3 nucleotide sequence: TGCAGCGCCGCAAAGGGACAGGAGCACGAGCAGTACTTC. This encodes CSAAKGQEHEQYF. The chain joins TRBV29-1 to TRBJ2-7; 8 bases line up with TRBD1. The CDR3 is made up of 13 amino acids. The germline gives CDR1 SQVTM, CDR2 ANQGSEA. The trim removed 7 bases at V and 5 bases at J, leaving 10 bases unmatched.

In its sample, this clonotype was seen once. V is TRBV7-2 and J is TRBJ2-3; 12 positions agree with TRBD2. The length of the CDR3 is 17 residues. V shed 5 bases and J 5 bases; nucleotides not matched to a gene: 11. In germline, CDR1 is SGHTA, CDR2 FQGNSA. CDR3 in amino acids: CASSPKTSGRPGDTQYF. The CDR3 nucleotides read TGTGCCAGCAGCCCGAAGACTAGCGGGAGACCGGGAGATACGCAGTATTTT.

This clonotype was seen a single time. V gene TRBV20-1 combines with J gene TRBJ2-7; D might be TRBD2 (6 bases). V gave up 5 bases and J gave up 5 bases, with 16 bases separating them. The V gene's germline CDR1 is DFQATT and CDR2 SNEGSKA (reference sequence). The CDR3 has 13 residues. CDR3 amino acids: CSAPTSPPNEQYF. CDR3 nucleotide sequence: TGCAGTGCTCCCACTAGCCCCCCAAACGAGCAGTACTTC.

This clonotype showed up just a few times. The chain couples TRBV2 to TRBJ1-1; D ambiguous. The CDR3 loop spans 13 amino acids. The ends were cut back, 4 bases at V and 0 bases at J, with 6 bases in the middle. Germline-derived CDR1 and CDR2 are SNHLY and FYNNEI. The CDR3 bases are TGTGCCAGCAGTGGGATCATGAACACTGAAGCTTTCTTT. Protein product: CASSGIMNTEAFF.

This clonotype turned up a few times. The rearrangement uses TRBV10-3 and TRBJ2-3, with TRBD1 matching over 11 bases. CDR1 is ENHRY and CDR2 is SYGVKD in the germline V gene. The CDR3 runs to 15 residues. Germline trimming cut 5 bases from V and 2 bases from J; bases unmatched to any gene: 3. CDR3 DNA: TGTGCCATCAGTTATGGACAGGGGGCCACAGATACGCAGTATTTT. Translation: CAISYGQGATDTQYF.

V gene TRBV28 combines with J gene TRBJ2-7; 10 nucleotides align to TRBD1. After removal of 9 bases from V and 6 bases from J, the junction contained 11 bases not matched to a gene. The CDR3 length is 14 residues. Looked up from germline, CDR1 is MDHEN and CDR2 is SYDVKM. This chain's CDR3 is CASPYGTGECEQYF. The CDR3 bases are TGTGCCAGTCCGTACGGGACAGGGGAGTGCGAGCAGTACTTC.